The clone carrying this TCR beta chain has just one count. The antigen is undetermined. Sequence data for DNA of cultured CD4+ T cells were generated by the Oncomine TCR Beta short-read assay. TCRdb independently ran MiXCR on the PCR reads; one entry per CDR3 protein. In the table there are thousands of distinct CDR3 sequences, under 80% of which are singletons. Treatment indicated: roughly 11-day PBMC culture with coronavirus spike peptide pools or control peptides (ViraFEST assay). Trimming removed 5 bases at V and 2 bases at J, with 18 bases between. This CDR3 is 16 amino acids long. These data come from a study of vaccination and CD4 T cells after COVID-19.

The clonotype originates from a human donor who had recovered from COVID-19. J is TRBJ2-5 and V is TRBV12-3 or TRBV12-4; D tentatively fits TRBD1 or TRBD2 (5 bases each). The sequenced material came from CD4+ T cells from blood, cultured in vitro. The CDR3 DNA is TGTGCCAGCAGTCCCGTGGTCGGGGCGGGTCAAGAGACCCAGTACTTC. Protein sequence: CASSPVVGAGQETQYF.